Below, 4 T cell receptor beta chains from the same sample are listed, as sequenced in a study of blood T cell repertoires in COVID-19. Measured with immunoSEQ multiplex PCR; TCRdb has only the in-frame clones, and not every one. The table has 140,000 to 150,000 clones, 84% seen once. Source material: peripheral blood. The receptors derive from a human donor in a cohort sampled during active COVID-19.

The chain recombines TRBV28 with TRBJ1-5, with 7 bases matching TRBD1. CDR3 length: 14 amino acids. Germline loops: CDR1 MDHEN, CDR2 SYDVKM. V shed 4 bases and J 4 bases; nucleotides not matched to a gene: 4. The DNA for the CDR3 is TGTGCCAGCAGTTCCTTACAGGGGAATCAGCCCCAGCATTTT. This codes for CASSSLQGNQPQHF.

This chain joins TRBV6-2 or TRBV6-3 and TRBJ1-5, with unresolved D. The length of the CDR3 is 16 residues. V dropped 1 base and J dropped 2 bases, with 12 bases sitting between them. Germline CDR1 reads MNHEY; CDR2 reads SVGEGT. CDR3 region: CASSYLPPRGNQPQHF. CDR3 DNA sequence: TGTGCCAGCAGTTACTTACCCCCCCGGGGCAATCAGCCCCAGCATTTT.

This chain joins TRBV11-3 and TRBJ2-1; perhaps TRBD1 as D (6 bases). The CDR3 spans 13 residues. The germline CDR1 and CDR2 sequences are SGHNT and YENEEA. Between the trimmed V and J ends, which lost 1 base and 10 bases, there was a span of 11 bases. As DNA, the CDR3 is TGTGCCAGCAGCTTAGGGATAGACAGGGAGCAGTTCTTC. This translates into CASSLGIDREQFF.

CDR3 in DNA: TGTGCCATCAGGGGAACAGGGGGGGTGAGCTCTGGGGCCAACGTCCTGACTTTC. Its protein product is CAIRGTGGVSSGANVLTF. The rearrangement joins TRBV10-3 to TRBJ2-6; a weak D match, TRBD1 (8 bases). Trimming took off 6 bases at V and 0 bases at J, with 18 bases between the two ends. Germline V gives CDR1 ENHRY, CDR2 SYGVKD. CDR3 length equals 18 residues.